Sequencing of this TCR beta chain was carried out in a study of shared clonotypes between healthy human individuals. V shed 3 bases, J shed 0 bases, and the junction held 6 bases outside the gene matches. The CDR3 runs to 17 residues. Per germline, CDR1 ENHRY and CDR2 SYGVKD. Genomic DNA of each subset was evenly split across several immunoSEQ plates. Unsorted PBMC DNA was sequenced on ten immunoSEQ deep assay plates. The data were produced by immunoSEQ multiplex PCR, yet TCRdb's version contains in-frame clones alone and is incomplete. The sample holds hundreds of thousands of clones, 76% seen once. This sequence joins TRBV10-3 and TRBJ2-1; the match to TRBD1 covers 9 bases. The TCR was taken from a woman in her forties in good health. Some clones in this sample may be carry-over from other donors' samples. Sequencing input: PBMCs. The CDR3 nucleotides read TGTGCCATCAGTGATTCCTGGACAGGGGACTCCTACAATGAGCAGTTCTTC. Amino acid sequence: CAISDSWTGDSYNEQFF.